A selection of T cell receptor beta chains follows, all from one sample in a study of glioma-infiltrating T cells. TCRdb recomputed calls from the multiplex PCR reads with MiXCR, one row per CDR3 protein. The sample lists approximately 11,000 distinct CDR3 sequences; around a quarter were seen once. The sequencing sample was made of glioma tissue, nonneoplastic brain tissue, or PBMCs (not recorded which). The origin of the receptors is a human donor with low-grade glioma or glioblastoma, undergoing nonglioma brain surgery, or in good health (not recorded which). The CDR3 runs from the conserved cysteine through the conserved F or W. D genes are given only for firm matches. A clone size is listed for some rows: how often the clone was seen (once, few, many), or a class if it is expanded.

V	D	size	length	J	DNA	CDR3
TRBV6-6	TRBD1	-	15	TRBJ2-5	TGTGCCAGCAGTTGGACAGGGGGAGGGGAAGAGACCCAGTACTTC	CASSWTGGGEETQYF
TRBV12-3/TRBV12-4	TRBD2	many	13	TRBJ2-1	TGTGCCAGCAGTTCGACTAGCGCGGGTGAGCAGTTCTTC	CASSSTSAGEQFF
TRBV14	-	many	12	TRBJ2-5	TGTGCCAGCAGCCAAACGGGAGAGACCCAGTACTTC	CASSQTGETQYF
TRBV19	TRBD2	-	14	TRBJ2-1	TGTGCCAGTAAATTAGGGACTACCAACAATGAGCAGTTCTTC	CASKLGTTNNEQFF
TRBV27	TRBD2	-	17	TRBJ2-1	TGTGCCAGCAGTTTATCGGGACTAGCGGGAGGGCCGAATGAGCAGCTCTTC	CASSLSGLAGGPNEQLF
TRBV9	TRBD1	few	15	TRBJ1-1	TGTGCCAGCACCCCGGGACAGATCATGAACACTGAAGCTTTCTTT	CASTPGQIMNTEAFF
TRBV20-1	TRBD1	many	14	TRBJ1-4	TGCAGTGCACTCGACAGGGGCTTTAATGAAAAACTGTTTTTT	CSALDRGFNEKLFF
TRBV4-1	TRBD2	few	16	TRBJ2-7	TGCGCCAGCAGCCAAGACCGGACTAGTTTTGCCTACGAGCAGTACTTC	CASSQDRTSFAYEQYF
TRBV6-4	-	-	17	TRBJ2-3	TGTCCCAGCGGTGGCTCCCTCTCGTTCGCTAGCACAGATACGCAGTATTTT	CPSGGSLSFASTDTQYF
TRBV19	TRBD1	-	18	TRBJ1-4	TGTGCCAGTATGATAGGGGGCCTCCGGGACGCCCGGCTGGGGAAACTGTTTTTT	CASMIGGLRDARLGKLFF
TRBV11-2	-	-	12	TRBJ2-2	TGTGCCAGCAGTCCCCGTCCCGCCGTGCTGTTTTTT	CASSPRPAVLFF
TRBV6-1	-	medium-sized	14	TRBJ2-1	TGTGCCGGTACTAGGACGGTAGACTACAATGAGCAGTTCTTC	CAGTRTVDYNEQFF
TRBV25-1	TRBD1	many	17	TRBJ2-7	TGTGCCAGCAGTGAACAAGGGGTCCAACAGGGGGGCTACGAGCAGTACTTC	CASSEQGVQQGGYEQYF
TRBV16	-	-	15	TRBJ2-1	TGTGCCAGCAGCCTACAGGCAAACTCCTACAATGAGCAGTTCTTC	CASSLQANSYNEQFF
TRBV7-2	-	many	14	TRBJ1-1	TGTGCCAGCAGCACACCGAGGAGGAGAACTGAAGCTTTCTTT	CASSTPRRRTEAFF
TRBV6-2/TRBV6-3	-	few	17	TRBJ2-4	TGTGCCAGCAGTTACGCTACTGGAACTCTAGCCAAAAACACTCAGTACTTC	CASSYATGTLAKNTQYF
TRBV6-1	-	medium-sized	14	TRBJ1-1	TGTGCCAGCAGGTTCGGTGATAGTTTGGGGGACGCTTTCTTT	CASRFGDSLGDAFF
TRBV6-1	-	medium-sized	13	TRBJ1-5	TGTGCCAGCTCAGGAATGGGAGGCCAGCCCCAGCATTTT	CASSGMGGQPQHF
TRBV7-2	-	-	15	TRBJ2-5	TGTGACAGCAGTTCGGGGCGATGGCCCCAAGAGACCAAGTACTTC	CDSSSGRWPQETKYF
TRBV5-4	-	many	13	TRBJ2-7	TGTGCCAGCAGCCCCCGGGACTCCTACGAGCAGTACTTC	CASSPRDSYEQYF
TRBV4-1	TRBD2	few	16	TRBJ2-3	TGCGCCAGCAGCCCCCAAGCGGGAGTCTTCTTAGATACGCAGTATTTT	CASSPQAGVFLDTQYF
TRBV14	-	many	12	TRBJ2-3	TGTGCCAGCAGCCTGTACACAGATACGCAGTATTTT	CASSLYTDTQYF
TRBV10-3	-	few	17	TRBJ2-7	TGTGCCATCAGTGAGTTCTTGGAGGGCTGGAGCTCCTACGAGCAGTACTTC	CAISEFLEGWSSYEQYF
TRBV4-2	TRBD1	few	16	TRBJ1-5	TGTGCCAGCAGCCAAGATTTTTCACAGGGGCATCAGCCCCAGCATTTT	CASSQDFSQGHQPQHF
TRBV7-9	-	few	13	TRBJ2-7	TGTGCCAGCAGCCGCGACCCCCACTACGAGCAGTACTTC	CASSRDPHYEQYF
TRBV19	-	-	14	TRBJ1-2	TGTGCCAGTACCCCGGACCGCGCGCTCTATGGCTACACCTTC	CASTPDRALYGYTF
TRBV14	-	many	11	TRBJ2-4	TGTGCCAGCAGCCTGAAGGACATTCAGTACTTC	CASSLKDIQYF
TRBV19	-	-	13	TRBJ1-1	TGTGCCAGTACCAAGCATCAGAACACTGAAGCTTTCTTT	CASTKHQNTEAFF
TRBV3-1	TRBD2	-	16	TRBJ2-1	TGTGCCAGCAGCCAAGTTAGCCGGGAGGACCACAATGAGCAGTTCTTC	CASSQVSREDHNEQFF
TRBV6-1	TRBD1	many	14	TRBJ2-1	TGTGCCAGCAAGACGACAGGGGACTACAATGAGCAGTTCTTC	CASKTTGDYNEQFF
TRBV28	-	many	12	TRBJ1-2	TGTGCCAGCCAGCCTGGGAACTATGGCTACACCTTC	CASQPGNYGYTF
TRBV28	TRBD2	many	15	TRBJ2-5	TGTGCCAGCAGTCGGGGGGGCGGGACAATGAAGACCCAGTACTTC	CASSRGGGTMKTQYF
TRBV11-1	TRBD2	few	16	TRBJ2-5	TGTGCCAGCAGCCCTACTAATGGAGCGGGAGGTGAGACCCAGTACTTC	CASSPTNGAGGETQYF